Below, 13 T cell receptor beta chains from the same sample are listed, as sequenced in a study of regulatory T cells in long-lasting Graves disease. Specified time point: newly diagnosed GD, antithyroid drugs for less than 3 months. Scientists built the TCR library using RNA that was extracted from PBMCs. HTBI primers from iRepertoire and Arm-PCR of CDR3 regions yielded the TCR beta libraries. In TCRdb, the multiplex PCR reads were re-called with MiXCR into one record per CDR3 protein. The table lists some 410,000 distinct CDR3 sequences, about 16% of them singletons. This same sample was also part of a study on T cells in Graves' hyperthyroidism and ophthalmopathy.

Source: peripheral blood mononuclear cells (PBMCs), taken at new diagnosis, from a patient treated with antithyroid drugs. The receptors come from a woman aged 30 to 39 with Graves disease.

This clonotype showed up many times. V gene TRBV4-1 combines with J gene TRBJ2-6, with 7 bases lining up with TRBD1. CDR3 length: 20 residues. The germline CDR1 and CDR2 sequences are MGHRA and YSYEKL. J was trimmed by 0 bases and V by 4 bases; bases with no gene match: 15. The CDR3 DNA follows: TGCGCCAGCAGCCTCCGAGCCCATGGACAGGAGAACTCTGGGGCCAACGTCCTGACTTTC. It translates to CASSLRAHGQENSGANVLTF.

This clonotype appeared many times. The chain carries TRBV28 and TRBJ1-2; 9 bases are a match to TRBD1. Germline values: CDR1 MDHEN, CDR2 SYDVKM. Unmatched junction bases numbered 13, after V lost 7 bases and J lost 4 bases. The CDR3 is 16 amino acids. CDR3 bases: TGTGCCAGCAATTCCTCCCCGGGACAGGGTGTCTATGGCTACACCTTC. It codes for CASNSSPGQGVYGYTF.

Many counts were recorded for this clonotype. The chain uses TRBV7-3 and TRBJ2-3; TRBD2 agrees at 11 bases. V lost 1 base, J lost 4 bases, and 4 bases stayed unmatched. Per germline, CDR1 SGHTA and CDR2 FQGTGA. The CDR3 loop spans 16 amino acids. For the CDR3, the DNA is TGTGCCAGCAGCTTAAATAGCGGGAGGGCTGCAGATACGCAGTATTTT. Translated: CASSLNSGRAADTQYF.

This clonotype was seen ten or more times. The chain links TRBV16 to TRBJ1-1, with D unresolved. Trimming stripped 1 base from V and 3 bases from J, with 6 bases between. The CDR3 covers 13 residues. Germline V gives CDR1 KGHSY, CDR2 FQNENV. This CDR3 reads CASSQYGDTEAFF. The CDR3 region has the DNA TGTGCCAGCAGCCAATATGGGGACACTGAAGCTTTCTTT.

V is TRBV18 and J is TRBJ2-1, with 8 bases lining up with TRBD1. The length of the CDR3 is 15 residues. Germline V gene sequence: CDR1 KGHSH, CDR2 LQKENI. The V gene end was trimmed by 6 bases and the J gene end by 7 bases; junction bases not matched to a gene: 11. The CDR3 nucleotides read TGTGCCAGCTCTGTCAGGGGGCTTAGGGTAAATGAGCAGTTCTTC. Its translation: CASSVRGLRVNEQFF.

The genes are TRBV29-1 and TRBJ2-7, with a tentative D call TRBD1 (6 bases). Trimming removed 2 bases at V and 3 bases at J, with 11 bases between. Germline assignment: CDR1 SQVTM and CDR2 ANQGSEA. The CDR3 has 13 residues. The chain's CDR3 is CSVELMDSYEQYF. CDR3 DNA: TGCAGCGTTGAATTGATGGACAGCTACGAGCAGTACTTC.

The V gene is TRBV28, the J gene TRBJ2-7; 12 bases agree with TRBD2. Germline CDR1 and CDR2: MDHEN and SYDVKM. The V gene end was trimmed by 7 bases and the J gene end by 5 bases; junction bases not matched to a gene: 6. This CDR3 has 14 amino acids. CDR3 region: CASTSSGRAHEQYF. The CDR3 DNA follows: TGTGCCAGCACCTCTAGCGGGAGGGCCCACGAGCAGTACTTC.

In this sample, this clonotype turned up many times. The gene calls are TRBV19 and TRBJ1-5; tentatively, D is TRBD1 (5 bases). Germline V gene sequence: CDR1 LNHDA, CDR2 SQIVND (reference sequence). V was cut by 3 bases and J by 2 bases, with 14 bases left in between. The CDR3 spans 16 residues. This chain's CDR3 is CASSIEGQGGNQPQHF. The CDR3 DNA sequence: TGTGCCAGTAGTATTGAAGGCCAGGGAGGCAATCAGCCCCAGCATTTT.

This clonotype was seen ten or more times. V gene TRBV12-3 or TRBV12-4 combines with J gene TRBJ2-7; 14 nucleotides match TRBD2. CDR3 length equals 14 residues. J lost 2 bases, V lost 6 bases, and 0 bases had no gene match. The CDR3 here is CASRGLAGAYEQYF. DNA for the CDR3: TGTGCCAGCAGGGGACTAGCGGGAGCCTACGAGCAGTACTTC.

With respect to this clonotype: Since a much larger clone is just one base distant, this may be a read error. This chain uses TRBV30 with TRBJ2-7; 12 bases agree with TRBD1. This CDR3 contains 14 residues. CDR1 is GTSNPN and CDR2 is SVGIG in the germline V gene (reference sequence). The CDR3 loop reads CAWSRDRGLRERYF. The CDR3 bases are TGTGCCTGGAGTAGGGACAGGGGGCTCCGGGAGCGGTACTTC.

In this sample, this clonotype turned up many times. J is TRBJ1-4 and V is TRBV18, with 8 nucleotides matching TRBD1. The V gene's germline CDR1 is KGHSH and CDR2 LQKENI. This CDR3 has 14 residues. Unmatched junction bases numbered 1, after V lost 3 bases and J lost 4 bases. The CDR3 DNA is TGTGCCAGCTCACCGACAGGGGATAATGAAAAACTGTTTTTT. It yields the protein CASSPTGDNEKLFF.

Only a few counts were recorded for this clonotype. A much larger clone is a single base away; this may be a read error. The rearrangement joins TRBV5-6 to TRBJ2-6; unclear D gene. With 2 bases removed from V and 4 bases from J, the gap between germline ends came to 13 bases. The CDR3 is made up of 16 amino acids. Germline V CDR1 and CDR2: SGHDT, YYEEEE. DNA of the CDR3: TGTGCCAGCAGCTTAAGTGGACGGTCCGGGGCCAACGTCCTGACTTTC. Protein product: CASSLSGRSGANVLTF.

This clonotype has at least ten counts. Mismatch with germline at one junction end may stem from a read error. DNA for the CDR3: TGTGCCAGCAGCTTGAGACCACTCTCCCACAATGAGCAGTTCTTC. Its protein product is CASSLRPLSHNEQFF. V gene TRBV5-6 combines with J gene TRBJ2-1; no clear D. The CDR3 contains 15 residues. From germline, CDR1 is SGHDT and CDR2 YYEEEE.